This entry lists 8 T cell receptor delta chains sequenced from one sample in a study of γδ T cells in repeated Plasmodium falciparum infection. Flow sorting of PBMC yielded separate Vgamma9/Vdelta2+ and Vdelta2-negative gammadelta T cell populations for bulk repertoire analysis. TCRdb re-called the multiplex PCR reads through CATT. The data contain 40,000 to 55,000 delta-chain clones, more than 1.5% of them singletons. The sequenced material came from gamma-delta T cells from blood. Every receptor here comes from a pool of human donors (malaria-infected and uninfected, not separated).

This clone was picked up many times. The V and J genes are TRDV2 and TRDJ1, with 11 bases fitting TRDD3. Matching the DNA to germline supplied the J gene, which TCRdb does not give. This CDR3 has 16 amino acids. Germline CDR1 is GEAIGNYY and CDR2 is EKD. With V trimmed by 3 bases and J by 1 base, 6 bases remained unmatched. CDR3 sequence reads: CACDVLGDRSTDKLIF. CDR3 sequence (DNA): TGTGCCTGTGACGTACTGGGGGATAGGAGCACCGATAAACTCATCTTT.

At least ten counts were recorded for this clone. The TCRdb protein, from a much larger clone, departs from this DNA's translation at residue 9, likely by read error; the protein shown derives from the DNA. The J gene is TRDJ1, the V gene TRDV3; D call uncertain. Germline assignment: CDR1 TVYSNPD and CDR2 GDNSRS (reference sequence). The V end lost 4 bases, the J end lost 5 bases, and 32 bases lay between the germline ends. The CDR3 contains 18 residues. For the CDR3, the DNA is TGTGCCTCCCGGAAAAATCGCCTCTGCCTTAGTCGTGGGGATAAACTCATCTTT. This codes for CASRKNRLCLSRGDKLIF.

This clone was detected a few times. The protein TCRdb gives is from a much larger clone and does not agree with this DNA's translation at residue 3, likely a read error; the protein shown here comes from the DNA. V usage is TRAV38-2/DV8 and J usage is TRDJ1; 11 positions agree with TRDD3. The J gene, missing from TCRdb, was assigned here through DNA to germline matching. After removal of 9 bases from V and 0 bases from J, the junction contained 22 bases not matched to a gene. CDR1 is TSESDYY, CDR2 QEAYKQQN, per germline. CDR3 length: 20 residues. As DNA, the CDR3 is TGTGCTTCTATAGTCCTGACTGATGGGGGATACGGGCCGTACACCGATAAACTCATCTTT. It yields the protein CASIVLTDGGYGPYTDKLIF.

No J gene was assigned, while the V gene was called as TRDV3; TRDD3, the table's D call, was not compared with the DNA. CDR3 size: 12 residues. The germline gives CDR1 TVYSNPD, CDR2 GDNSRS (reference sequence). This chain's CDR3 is CALATGGEKIIF. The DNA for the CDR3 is TGTGCCTTAGCTACTGGGGGAGAAAAGATCATCTTT.

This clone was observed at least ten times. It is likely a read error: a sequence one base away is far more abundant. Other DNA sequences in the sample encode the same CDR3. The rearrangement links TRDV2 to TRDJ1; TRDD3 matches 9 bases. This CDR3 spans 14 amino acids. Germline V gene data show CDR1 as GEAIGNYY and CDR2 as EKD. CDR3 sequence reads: CACDTLGDADKLIF. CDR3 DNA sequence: TGTGCCTGCGACACGCTGGGGGATGCCGATAAACTCATCTTT.

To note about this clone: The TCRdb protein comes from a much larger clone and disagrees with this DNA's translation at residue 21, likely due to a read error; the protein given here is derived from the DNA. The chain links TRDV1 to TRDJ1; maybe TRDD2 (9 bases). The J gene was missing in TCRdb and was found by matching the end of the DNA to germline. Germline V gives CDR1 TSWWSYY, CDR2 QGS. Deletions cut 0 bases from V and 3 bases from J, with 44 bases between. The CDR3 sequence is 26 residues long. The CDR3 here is CALGELALSPSYIEGYAKQYADKLIF. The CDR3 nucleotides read TGTGCTCTTGGGGAACTGGCCCTTTCCCCTTCCTACATCGAGGGATACGCCAAACAGTACGCCGATAAACTCATCTTT.

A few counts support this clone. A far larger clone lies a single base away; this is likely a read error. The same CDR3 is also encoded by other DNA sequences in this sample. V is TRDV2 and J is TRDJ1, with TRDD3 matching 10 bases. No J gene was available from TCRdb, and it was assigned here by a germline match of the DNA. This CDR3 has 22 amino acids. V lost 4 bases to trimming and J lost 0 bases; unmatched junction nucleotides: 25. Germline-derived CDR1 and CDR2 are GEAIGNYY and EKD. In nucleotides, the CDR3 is TGTGCCTGTGATACCGTCGTATACACTGGGGGATCCCCCGAAAAGTACACCGATAAACTCATCTTT. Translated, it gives CACDTVVYTGGSPEKYTDKLIF.

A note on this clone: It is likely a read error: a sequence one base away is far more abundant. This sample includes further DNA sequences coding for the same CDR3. CDR3 sequence reads: CALGDKAPAWGILLLGPLPKLIF. CDR3 DNA sequence: TGTGCTCTTGGGGACAAAGCCCCGGCATGGGGAATACTCCTCTTAGGACCTCTCCCTAAACTCATCTTT. The gene calls are TRDV1 and TRDJ1; tentatively, D is TRDD3 (5 bases). No J segment appears in TCRdb, so it was assigned here by matching the sequence to germline. This CDR3 is built from 23 residues. Trimming cost V 3 bases and J 7 bases, with 42 bases left between them. Per the germline V gene, CDR1 is TSWWSYY and CDR2 is QGS.